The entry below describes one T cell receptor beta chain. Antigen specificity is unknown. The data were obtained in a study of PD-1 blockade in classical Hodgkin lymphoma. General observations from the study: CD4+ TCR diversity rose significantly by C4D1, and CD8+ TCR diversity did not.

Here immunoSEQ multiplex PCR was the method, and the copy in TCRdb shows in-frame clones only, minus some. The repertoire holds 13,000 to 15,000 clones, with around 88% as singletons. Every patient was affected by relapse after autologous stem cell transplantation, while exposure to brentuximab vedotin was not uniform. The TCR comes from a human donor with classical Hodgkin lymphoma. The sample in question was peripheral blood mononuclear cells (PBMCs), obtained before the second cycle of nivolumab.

CDR3 nucleotide sequence: TGCAGCGTTCGGACAGGGGGGAACACTGAAGCTTTCTTT. It codes for CSVRTGGNTEAFF. This chain joins TRBV29-1 and TRBJ1-1; 10 nucleotides match TRBD1. The CDR3 covers 13 residues. V trimming: 5 bases; J trimming: 1 base; junction bases outside the gene matches: 1. Germline assignment: CDR1 SQVTM and CDR2 ANQGSEA.